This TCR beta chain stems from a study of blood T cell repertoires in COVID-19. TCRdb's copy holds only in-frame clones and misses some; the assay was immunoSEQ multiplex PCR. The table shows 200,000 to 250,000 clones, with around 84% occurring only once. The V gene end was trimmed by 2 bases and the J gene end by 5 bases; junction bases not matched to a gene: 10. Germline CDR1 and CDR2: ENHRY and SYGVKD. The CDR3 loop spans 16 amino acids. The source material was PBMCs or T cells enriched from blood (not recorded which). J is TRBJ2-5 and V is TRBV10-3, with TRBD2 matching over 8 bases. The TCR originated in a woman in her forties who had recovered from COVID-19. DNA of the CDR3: TGTGCCATCAGTGAGGGGGCAGCGGGAGAGGGGGAGACCCAGTACTTC. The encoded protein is CAISEGAAGEGETQYF.